This T cell receptor (beta chain) derives from a study of blood T cell repertoires in COVID-19. Study-level information: Sources were T cells, B-cell-depleted T cells, or PBMCs; the material itself was cDNA or gDNA.

This CDR3 has 15 residues. Looked up from germline, CDR1 is SGHRS and CDR2 is YFSETQ. Deletions cut 3 bases from V and 4 bases from J, with 14 bases between. Per the authors' pipeline: Nucleated cell number was recorded as an estimate derived from reference gene primer amplification. Profiling relied on immunoSEQ multiplex PCR, and the TCRdb table lists in-frame clones only, not all of them. D and trimming were read from the DNA, whereas the V and J calls and clone size are those reported in that table. The top ten clones hold 2.5% to 3.5% of a sample with 280,000 or so clones, approximately 89% of them seen once. This clone has only a few counts. Those who participated ranged in age from roughly 18 to 100 years and resided in about 24 US areas. Participants' reported clinical history set cohort assignment.

The specimen sequenced was PBMCs or T cells enriched from blood (not recorded which). The chain links TRBV5-1 to TRBJ1-5, with D maybe TRBD1 (6 bases). This TCR came from a woman between 45 and 65 years old who had been exposed to COVID-19. DNA for the CDR3: TGCGCCAGCAGCTCGTCGGGGGGCTTAAATCAGCCCCAGCATTTT. Encoded protein: CASSSSGGLNQPQHF.